The sequence of this T cell receptor (beta chain) was determined in a study of blood T cell repertoires in COVID-19. Study information: Spain, Italy and the United States supplied samples that represented acute and convalescent COVID-19. In each case, the material was cDNA or gDNA derived from T cells, B-cell-depleted T cells, or PBMCs.

Study processing details: Amplifying reference gene primers gave estimates of nucleated cell counts. Clones were sequenced by immunoSEQ multiplex PCR, and TCRdb holds only the in-frame ones, with some missing. V and J calls plus clone size are reproduced from that table; the DNA served to infer D and trimming. Of around 130,000 clones in the sample, 75% to 85% are singletons; the top ten hold approximately 4.1%. Germline V gene sequence: CDR1 SEHNR, CDR2 FQNEAQ (reference sequence). Trimming stripped 3 bases from V and 4 bases from J, with 7 bases between. The CDR3 sequence is 13 residues long. The J gene is TRBJ2-1, the V gene TRBV7-9, with D unresolved. The source of this sequence is a woman older than 75 with acute or convalescent COVID-19. The sequencing input was peripheral blood. CDR3 protein: CASSLGSYNEQFF. The DNA of the CDR3 is TGTGCCAGCAGCTTGGGCTCTTACAATGAGCAGTTCTTC.